These T cell receptor beta chains were read from a single sample in a study of blood T cell repertoires in COVID-19. Generated by immunoSEQ multiplex PCR, the TCRdb table keeps only in-frame clones and is missing some. The table lists around 400,000 clones, approximately 91% of them singletons. Sequenced input: PBMCs or T cells enriched from blood (not recorded which). The receptor source for this set is a woman aged 18-29 years who had been exposed to COVID-19. Both conserved end residues are part of each CDR3. Fields, in order: clone size, D gene, J gene, V gene, CDR3 DNA, CDR3 protein. A D gene is named only where the DNA matches it firmly. Clone size appears in some rows only: once, few, many, or a class for an expanded clone.

NA,NA,TRBJ1-5,TRBV20-1,TGCAGTGCTAGTAGGCCCCAGGCGAATCAGCCCCAGCATTTT,CSASRPQANQPQHF
NA,NA,TRBJ2-1,TRBV11-2,TGTGCCAGCAGCCAACTGGTGAGCTCCTACAATGAGCAGTTCTTC,CASSQLVSSYNEQFF
NA,NA,TRBJ1-1,TRBV19,TGTGCCAGTAGGGAGTCCGGGAGGAACACTGAAGCTTTCTTT,CASRESGRNTEAFF
NA,NA,TRBJ2-5,TRBV9,TGTGCCAGCAGCGTAGTTGCGGGATCCCAAGAGACCCAGTACTTC,CASSVVAGSQETQYF
NA,TRBD1,TRBJ2-2,TRBV13,TGTGCCAGCAGCTTGGGGCCGGGACAGGGGCCCGGGGAGCTGTTTTTT,CASSLGPGQGPGELFF
NA,TRBD2,TRBJ2-3,TRBV9,TGTGCCAGCAGCAAACTAGCGGCCGTCACAGATACGCAGTATTTT,CASSKLAAVTDTQYF
NA,TRBD2,TRBJ2-7,TRBV7-8,TGTGCCAGCAGCACTCGAGCGGGGCTGGACGAGCAGTACTTC,CASSTRAGLDEQYF
NA,TRBD2,TRBJ2-7,TRBV7-2,TGTGCCAGCAGCTCCAACCCCACGGGGGGGCGGAACGAGCAGTACTTC,CASSSNPTGGRNEQYF
NA,TRBD1,TRBJ2-3,TRBV27,TGTGCCAGCAGACGGGACAGGGGGACAGATACGCAGTATTTT,CASRRDRGTDTQYF
once,TRBD2,TRBJ2-7,TRBV7-2,TGTGCCAGCAGCCTTACCCTAGCGGGGGCCTACGAGCAGTACTTC,CASSLTLAGAYEQYF